These 17 T cell receptor beta chains originate from one sample sequenced in a study of CD4+ T cells in melanoma. Using immunoSEQ multiplex PCR, the repertoire was profiled, and TCRdb retains in-frame clones only, with some absent. The data hold about 120,000 clones, with about 90% observed a single time. The material sequenced was peripheral blood. The receptors shown here come from a human donor with melanoma.

The V call is TRBV5-6, the J call TRBJ2-3, with TRBD2 matching over 8 bases. This CDR3 spans 18 amino acids. Germline-derived CDR1 and CDR2 are SGHDT and YYEEEE. The J segment lost 5 bases and the V segment lost 4 bases, leaving 18 bases of the junction unmatched. The DNA for the CDR3 is TGTGCCAGCAGCCACACCCGGGGAAGCGGGAGACGAGGAGATACGCAGTATTTT. Translated, it gives CASSHTRGSGRRGDTQYF.

The chain links TRBV4-2 to TRBJ2-6; no clear D. Deletions cut 6 bases from V and 0 bases from J, with 6 bases between. This CDR3 region has 14 residues. Germline CDR1 is LGHNA and CDR2 is YNFKEQ. The CDR3 here is CASRRSSGANVLTF. The CDR3 DNA reads as TGTGCCAGCAGACGGAGCTCTGGGGCCAACGTCCTGACTTTC.

In nucleotides, the CDR3 is TGTGCCAGCAGTTATCTCTACCAAGAGACCCAGTACTTC. It specifies CASSYLYQETQYF. The chain couples TRBV6-5 to TRBJ2-5; D remains unclear. Germline values: CDR1 MNHEY, CDR2 SVGAGI. Deletions cut 3 bases from V and 0 bases from J, with 5 bases between. This CDR3 is 13 amino acids long.

The genes are TRBV11-1 and TRBJ1-1; D may be TRBD1 (6 bases). Germline-derived CDR1 and CDR2 are SGHAT and FQDESV (reference sequence). The CDR3 is 13 residues long. Trimming took off 5 bases at V and 4 bases at J, with 11 bases between the two ends. This CDR3 is CASSETGSTEAFF. CDR3 DNA: TGTGCCAGCAGCGAAACAGGGTCCACTGAAGCTTTCTTT.

The V gene is TRBV5-4, the J gene TRBJ2-5; maybe TRBD2 (5 bases). CDR3 length: 13 amino acids. V gave up 2 bases and J gave up 9 bases, with 14 bases separating them. CDR1 and CDR2 (germline): SGHNT, YYREEE (reference sequence). The CDR3 sequence is CASSLEGSGAQYF. DNA for the CDR3: TGTGCCAGCAGCTTAGAAGGGTCCGGGGCCCAGTACTTC. Full variable domain (outside the CDR3, taken from reference TRBV5-4 and TRBJ2-5): ETGVTQSPTHLIKTRGQQVTLRCSSQSGHNTVSWYQQALGQGPQFIFQYYREEENGRGNFPPRFSGLQFPNYSSELNVNALELDDSALYLCASSLEGSGAQYFGPGTRLLVL.

This chain joins TRBV7-5 and TRBJ2-7; the tabulated D call, TRBD1, remains unverified against the DNA. TRBV7-5 is tagged as a pseudogene. The CDR3 has 16 residues. The CDR3 bases are TGTGTCAGAAGCTTACAATACAGGGAAGCTGTCCACGAGCAGTACTTC. This encodes CVRSLQYREAVHEQYF.

Points on this clone: Other nucleotide sequences from this sample produce the same CDR3. The chain has TRBV5-4 and TRBJ2-7; no reliable D call. CDR3 length equals 13 residues. Trimming pared 0 bases from V and 2 bases from J, leaving 6 bases between. Germline lookup yields CDR1 SGHNT and CDR2 YYREEE (reference sequence). The CDR3 bases are TGTGCCAGCAGCTTGGACCAGACCTACGAGCAGTACTTC. As protein: CASSLDQTYEQYF.

The sample holds one count of this clone. This chain uses TRBV6-8 with TRBJ2-5; the match to TRBD1 covers 7 bases. The CDR3 loop spans 13 amino acids. Germline CDR1 reads MNHGY; CDR2 reads SAAAGT. V gave up 2 bases and J gave up 5 bases; unmatched junction bases: 2. As DNA, the CDR3 is TGTGCCAGCAGTTACCCAGGGGGTGAGACCCAGTACTTC. This codes for CASSYPGGETQYF.

The count of this clone is one. The chain couples TRBV6-5 to TRBJ2-7; TRBD1 aligns across 9 bases. Germline-derived CDR1 and CDR2 are MNHEY and SVGAGI. The CDR3 is 14 amino acids. The ends lost 6 bases at V and 4 bases at J; junction bases unmatched: 7. CDR3 bases: TGTGCCAGCAGAATACAGGGGGCAATATACGAGCAGTACTTC. This translates into CASRIQGAIYEQYF.

The chain joins TRBV21-1 to TRBJ1-4. TRBV21-1 is a documented pseudogene. The CDR3 extends over 15 amino acids. This chain's CDR3 is CASSTIPATNEKLFF. Here the CDR3 DNA reads TGTGCCAGCAGCACCATACCTGCAACTAATGAAAAACTGTTTTTT.

The chain joins TRBV5-8 to TRBJ2-1, with 14 bases lining up with TRBD2. Per the germline V gene, CDR1 is SGHTS and CDR2 is YDEGEE. J gave up 10 bases and V 4 bases, and 13 bases lay outside the gene matches. This CDR3 contains 17 residues. DNA of the CDR3: TGTGCCAGCAGCCGCTCAGGGGGACTAGCGGGAGACACCGAGCAGTTCTTC. Translation: CASSRSGGLAGDTEQFF.

Concerning this clone: Other DNA sequences in this sample translate to the same CDR3. The gene calls are TRBV5-6 and TRBJ2-1; D is unclear. The CDR3 consists of 12 residues. V was clipped by 0 bases and J by 6 bases, with 4 bases between them. The germline V gene encodes CDR1 SGHDT and CDR2 YYEEEE. CDR3 region: CASSLGSNEQFF. DNA for the CDR3: TGTGCCAGCAGCTTGGGAAGCAATGAGCAGTTCTTC.

The chain employs TRBV7-8 and TRBJ2-3; no clear D. The germline V and J ends were trimmed by 0 bases and 2 bases, with 9 bases remaining between them. Germline CDR1 reads SGHVS; CDR2 reads FQNEAQ. This CDR3 contains 15 residues. CDR3 DNA sequence: TGTGCCAGCAGCTTAGCCGGTCGGGTCACAGATACGCAGTATTTT. Amino acids: CASSLAGRVTDTQYF.

The chain is built from TRBV2 and TRBJ2-5, with D possibly matching TRBD2 (5 bases). The V gene's germline CDR1 is SNHLY and CDR2 FYNNEI. The CDR3 consists of 13 residues. Trimming left V 7 bases short and J 5 bases short, with 14 bases between. The CDR3 loop reads CASMAGEEETQYF. In DNA, the CDR3 is TGTGCCAGCATGGCGGGTGAGGAGGAGACCCAGTACTTC. The variable domain in full, completed from reference TRBV2 and TRBJ2-5, reads EPEVTQTPSHQVTQMGQEVILRCVPISNHLYFYWYRQILGQKVEFLVSFYNNEISEKSEIFDDQFSVERPDGSNFTLKIRSTKLEDSAMYFCASMAGEEETQYFGPGTRLLVL.

The rearrangement links TRBV7-9 to TRBJ2-3; weak D call: TRBD1 (7 bases). Germline CDR1 is SEHNR and CDR2 is FQNEAQ (reference sequence). This CDR3 has 13 amino acids. With 5 bases removed from V and 5 bases from J, the gap between germline ends came to 11 bases. The CDR3, as DNA: TGTGCCAGCAGCCCAGGGGGGATAGATACGCAGTATTTT. As protein: CASSPGGIDTQYF.

V is TRBV6-6 and J is TRBJ1-1; 8 bases map to TRBD1. The CDR3 has 15 residues. The J segment lost 6 bases and the V segment lost 0 bases, leaving 6 bases of the junction unmatched. Germline V CDR1 and CDR2: MNHNY, SVGAGI (reference sequence). The CDR3 loop is CASSYSTTGVSEAFF. Here the CDR3 DNA reads TGTGCCAGCAGTTACTCGACGACAGGGGTTTCTGAAGCTTTCTTT.

The J gene is TRBJ2-1, the V gene TRBV29-1; TRBD2 might be the D (5 bases). Germline values: CDR1 SQVTM, CDR2 ANQGSEA. The CDR3 loop spans 15 amino acids. The V gene lost 3 bases and the J gene lost 0 bases, with 12 bases spanning the gap. The CDR3 region is CSVDLDWSSYNEQFF. Here the CDR3 DNA reads TGCAGCGTTGATTTGGACTGGAGCTCCTACAATGAGCAGTTCTTC.